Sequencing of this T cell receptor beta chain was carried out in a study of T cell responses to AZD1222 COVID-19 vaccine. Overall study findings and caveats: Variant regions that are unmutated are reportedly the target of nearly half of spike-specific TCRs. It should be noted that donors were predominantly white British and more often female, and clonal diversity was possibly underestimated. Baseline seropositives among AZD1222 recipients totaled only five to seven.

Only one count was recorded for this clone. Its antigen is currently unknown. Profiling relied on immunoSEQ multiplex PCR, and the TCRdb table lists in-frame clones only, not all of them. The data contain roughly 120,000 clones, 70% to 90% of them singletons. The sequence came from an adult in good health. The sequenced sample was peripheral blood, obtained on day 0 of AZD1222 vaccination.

DNA for the CDR3: TGTGCCACCAGGAGGGACAGAAACGGGGTTCTCGGCAATCAGCCCCAGCATTTT. Its translation: CATRRDRNGVLGNQPQHF. V usage is TRBV24-1 and J usage is TRBJ1-5, with 7 bases identical to TRBD1. This CDR3 region has 18 residues. The J segment lost 2 bases and the V segment lost 7 bases, leaving 16 bases of the junction unmatched. Germline lookup yields CDR1 KGHDR and CDR2 SFDVKD.